This passage covers 26 T cell receptor beta chains from one sample sequenced in a study of response to subunit inactivated influenza vaccine. TCRdb re-called the RT-PCR reads with MiXCR, one entry per CDR3 protein. The sample includes about 540,000 distinct CDR3 sequences, roughly a quarter of them seen just once. The same sample was also studied in work on T cells expressing NK-cell markers. That source notes: The authors made TCR beta cDNA libraries by 5'RACE template switching. This switching added a universal primer site and UMIs.

The sequencing here drew on CD4+ T cells sorted from PBMCs, taken less than 13 days after vaccination. The receptor source for this set is a man aged 50-59 years who received an inactivated influenza vaccine.

The chain joins TRBV10-3 to TRBJ2-3; possibly TRBD1 for D (5 bases). Trimming removed 0 bases at V and 8 bases at J, with 12 bases between. CDR1 is ENHRY and CDR2 is SYGVKD in the germline V gene. There are 14 residues in the CDR3. CDR3 in DNA: TGTGCCATCAGTGAGTCGGTCTCTCAGGGTACGCAGTATTTT. It codes for CAISESVSQGTQYF.

The chain recombines TRBV20-1 with TRBJ2-5; D is tentatively TRBD1 or TRBD2 (5 bases each). CDR1 is DFQATT and CDR2 is SNEGSKA in the germline V gene (reference sequence). The CDR3 totals 16 residues. V lost 0 bases to trimming and J lost 5 bases, with 19 bases between them. CDR3 bases: TGCAGTGCTAGAGATTTTTCCTCGGCCTGGGGGGAGACCCAGTACTTC. Protein sequence: CSARDFSSAWGETQYF.

The V gene is TRBV5-6, the J gene TRBJ2-5, with D possibly matching TRBD2 (5 bases). The CDR3 has 14 amino acids. The V end lost 6 bases, the J end lost 1 base, and 13 bases lay between the germline ends. Germline V gene sequence: CDR1 SGHDT, CDR2 YYEEEE. CDR3 sequence reads: CASTSSPRQETQYF. CDR3 nucleotide sequence: TGTGCCAGCACCTCTAGCCCCCGCCAAGAGACCCAGTACTTC. Supplemented by reference TRBV5-6 and TRBJ2-5, the full variable domain reads DAGVTQSPTHLIKTRGQQVTLRCSPKSGHDTVSWYQQALGQGPQFIFQYYEEEERQRGNFPDRFSGHQFPNYSSELNVNALLLGDSALYLCASTSSPRQETQYFGPGTRLLVL.

In this sample, this clonotype turned up a few times. The genes are TRBV29-1 and TRBJ1-2; 8 bases fit TRBD1. The germline V gene has CDR1 SQVTM and CDR2 ANQGSEA. This CDR3 is 13 amino acids long. The junction had 3 bases not matched to a gene; V was cut back by 4 bases and J by 2 bases. CDR3 nucleotide sequence: TGCAGCGTTGGGGCAGGGGGCAACTATGGCTACACCTTC. Translated, it gives CSVGAGGNYGYTF.

The chain combines TRBV12-3 or TRBV12-4 with TRBJ2-7, with 9 nucleotides matching TRBD1. This CDR3 contains 12 residues. V dropped 10 bases and J dropped 2; count of bases not matched to a gene: 3. The CDR3 DNA is TGTGCCATCCGACAGGGGGCCTACGAGCAGTACTTC. It specifies CAIRQGAYEQYF.

This clonotype came up a few times. DNA of the CDR3: TGTGCCAGCAGTTGGACCCGAAAAAACGAGCAGTACTTC. It codes for CASSWTRKNEQYF. This chain links TRBV12-3 or TRBV12-4 with TRBJ2-7; no clear D. The CDR3 length is 13 residues. V lost 4 bases and J 5 bases, leaving 12 bases between the germline ends.

In its sample, this clonotype was seen a few times. The chain links TRBV9 to TRBJ2-2; possibly TRBD2 for D (7 bases). The germline V gene has CDR1 SGDLS and CDR2 YYNGEE. This CDR3 contains 16 residues. V lost 0 bases and J lost 5, with 14 bases in between. The CDR3 DNA follows: TGTGCCAGCAGCGTAGTCGGGGGGCTCGGAACCGGGGAGCTGTTTTTT. Translated: CASSVVGGLGTGELFF.

In its sample, this clonotype was seen a few times. The chain employs TRBV12-3 or TRBV12-4 and TRBJ1-2; no clear D gene. This CDR3 contains 14 residues. V was cut by 2 bases and J by 0 bases, with 7 bases left in between. CDR3 region: CASSLTGANYGYTF. CDR3 in DNA: TGTGCCAGCAGTTTAACTGGGGCTAACTATGGCTACACCTTC.

The chain carries TRBV20-1 and TRBJ2-3; 8 bases are shared with TRBD1. The germline gives CDR1 DFQATT, CDR2 SNEGSKA (reference sequence). This CDR3 comprises 13 residues. The CDR3 region is CLPGQGVTDTQYF. Written as DNA, the CDR3 is TGCCTACCCGGACAGGGAGTTACAGATACGCAGTATTTT.

This clonotype was detected only a few times. CDR3 DNA: TGCGCCAGCAGCTTCCGGGACAGGGCTGACGAGCAGTACTTC. Translating gives CASSFRDRADEQYF. The chain uses TRBV5-1 and TRBJ2-7, with 9 bases fitting TRBD1. The CDR3 length is 14 residues. J was trimmed by 5 bases and V by 2 bases; bases with no gene match: 5. CDR1 and CDR2 (germline): SGHRS, YFSETQ.

This clonotype was observed many times. V is TRBV20-1 and J is TRBJ2-3; 8 nucleotides line up with TRBD1. The CDR3 runs to 17 residues. The germline V gene encodes CDR1 DFQATT and CDR2 SNEGSKA (reference sequence). Trimming removed 0 bases from V and 3 bases from J; junction bases left unmatched: 11. The CDR3 DNA follows: TGCAGTGCTAGAGACGTCGAGCGGACAGGGCTTACAGATACGCAGTATTTT. Encoded protein: CSARDVERTGLTDTQYF.

This chain joins TRBV7-6 and TRBJ2-3, with D uncertain. Trimming removed 1 base from V and 2 bases from J, with 10 bases in between. CDR1 and CDR2 from the germline V gene are SGHVS and FNYEAQ. The CDR3 spans 15 residues. In nucleotides, the CDR3 is TGTGCCAGCAGCTTAGAGTACGGAACCACAGATACGCAGTATTTT. Its translation is CASSLEYGTTDTQYF.

This chain joins TRBV6-4 and TRBJ2-2; 8 nucleotides line up with TRBD2. The germline CDR1 and CDR2 sequences are MRHNA and SNTAGT. This CDR3 region has 14 residues. After removal of 3 bases from V and 4 bases from J, the junction contained 1 base not matched to a gene. The DNA for the CDR3 is TGTGCCAGCAGTGAAGGACTAGCCACCGGGGAGCTGTTTTTT. It codes for CASSEGLATGELFF.

This clonotype was seen more than once but under ten times. The genes are TRBV7-9 and TRBJ2-1; D is possibly TRBD2 (5 bases). V dropped 5 bases and J dropped 5 bases, with 16 bases sitting between them. The germline V gene has CDR1 SEHNR and CDR2 FQNEAQ (reference sequence). CDR3 length equals 15 residues. CDR3: CASSLSALPNNEQFF. The CDR3 bases are TGTGCCAGCAGCCTTAGCGCCCTGCCCAACAATGAGCAGTTCTTC.

The chain uses TRBV6-1 and TRBJ1-1, with TRBD1 matching 9 bases. The V segment lost 6 bases and the J segment 5 bases; nucleotides outside the gene matches: 4. The CDR3 totals 13 residues. Germline V gives CDR1 MNHNS, CDR2 SASEGT. The CDR3 here is CASRPGTGTEAFF. For the CDR3, the DNA is TGTGCCAGCAGACCCGGGACAGGGACTGAAGCTTTCTTT.

In this sample, this clonotype turned up a few times. J is TRBJ2-1 and V is TRBV20-1, with 14 bases aligning to TRBD2. The germline CDR1 and CDR2 sequences are DFQATT and SNEGSKA (reference sequence). CDR3 length equals 15 residues. V dropped 5 bases and J dropped 4; count of bases not matched to a gene: 4. In DNA form, the CDR3 reads TGCAGTGCTTCAAGACTAGCGGGGGGGTACAATGAGCAGTTCTTC. Amino acids: CSASRLAGGYNEQFF.

The gene calls are TRBV2 and TRBJ2-7; D not resolved. CDR1 SNHLY and CDR2 FYNNEI come from the germline V gene. Trimming left V 1 base short and J 3 bases short, with 7 bases between. The CDR3 sequence is 13 residues long. CDR3 sequence: CASSEVMDYEQYF. The CDR3 nucleotides read TGTGCCAGCAGTGAAGTTATGGACTACGAGCAGTACTTC.

This clonotype showed up just a few times. The chain joins TRBV2 to TRBJ1-3; the match to TRBD1 covers 9 bases. From germline, CDR1 is SNHLY and CDR2 FYNNEI. This CDR3 contains 15 residues. V gave up 5 bases and J gave up 6 bases; unmatched junction bases: 8. CDR3 nucleotide sequence: TGTGCCAGCAGTTCCGGGACAGGGAGGATAAACACCATATATTTT. Protein product: CASSSGTGRINTIYF.

V is TRBV6-5 and J is TRBJ2-1; either TRBD1 or TRBD2 may fit D (5 bases each). From germline, CDR1 is MNHEY and CDR2 SVGAGI. CDR3 length equals 12 residues. Trimming removed 6 bases at V and 12 bases at J, with 15 bases between. This CDR3 reads CASSLARGGQFF. The CDR3 DNA is TGTGCCAGCAGCCTCGCTCGTGGGGGGCAGTTCTTC.

Note on this clonotype: At one end the junction does not follow the germline gene, possibly because of a read error. J is TRBJ2-5 and V is TRBV5-1, with 7 bases lining up with TRBD1. Germline V CDR1 and CDR2: SGHRS, YFSETQ. The CDR3 spans 13 residues. CDR3 coding DNA: TGTGCCAGCAGCTCGACAGGGCGAGAGACCCAGTACTTC. Amino acids: CASSSTGRETQYF. Full variable domain (missing parts from reference TRBV5-1 and TRBJ2-5): KAGVTQTPRYLIKTRGQQVTLSCSPISGHRSVSWYQQTPGQGLQFLFEYFSETQRNKGNFPGRFSGRQFSNSRSEMNVSTLELGDSALYLCASSSTGRETQYFGPGTRLLVL.

This clonotype turned up a few times. This rearrangement joins TRBV29-1 to TRBJ2-3; TRBD2 matches 16 bases. The CDR3 consists of 20 residues. V was pared by 6 bases and J by 1 base, with 16 bases of the junction left unmatched. Germline CDR1 is SQVTM and CDR2 is ANQGSEA. The CDR3 spells CSVEPPGTSGRVARTDTQYF. CDR3 nucleotides: TGCAGCGTCGAACCCCCCGGGACTAGCGGGAGGGTGGCCCGCACAGATACGCAGTATTTT.

This clonotype was seen a few times. V gene TRBV5-5 combines with J gene TRBJ2-3; 7 bases map to TRBD1. The CDR3 is 15 amino acids. In germline, CDR1 is SGHKS, CDR2 YYEKEE (reference sequence). The trim removed 4 bases at V and 1 base at J, leaving 6 bases unmatched. The CDR3 sequence: CASSNPGTGTDTQYF. As DNA, the CDR3 is TGTGCCAGCAGCAACCCCGGGACAGGCACAGATACGCAGTATTTT.

This CDR3 is CASSHLGQGGGNQPQHF. The CDR3 DNA is TGCGCCAGCAGCCACCTGGGACAGGGCGGAGGCAATCAGCCCCAGCATTTT. J is TRBJ1-5 and V is TRBV4-1; 9 nucleotides align to TRBD1. This CDR3 has 17 amino acids. Trimming took 3 bases from V and 2 from J; bases not matched to a gene: 8. CDR1 and CDR2 from the germline V gene are MGHRA and YSYEKL.

The chain carries TRBV11-2 and TRBJ2-4; 13 nucleotides line up with TRBD2. Germline-derived CDR1 and CDR2 are SGHAT and FQNNGV. The CDR3 covers 18 residues. V was pared by 6 bases and J by 0 bases, with 8 bases of the junction left unmatched. This CDR3 is CASSPGTSGALAKNIQYF. The CDR3 nucleotides are TGTGCCAGCAGTCCCGGGACTAGCGGGGCACTAGCCAAAAACATTCAGTACTTC. Full variable domain (rest looked up from reference TRBV11-2 and TRBJ2-4): EAGVAQSPRYKIIEKRQSVAFWCNPISGHATLYWYQQILGQGPKLLIQFQNNGVVDDSQLPKDRFSAERLKGVDSTLKIQPAKLEDSAVYLCASSPGTSGALAKNIQYFGAGTRLSVL.

The chain uses TRBV12-3 or TRBV12-4 and TRBJ2-1; D gene ambiguous. This CDR3 region has 14 residues. V was trimmed by 6 bases and J by 12 bases, leaving 21 bases between them. This CDR3 is CASSRTGPSFGQFF. The CDR3 DNA reads TGTGCCAGCAGCCGAACCGGGCCCTCGTTCGGGCAGTTCTTC.

The chain has TRBV5-1 and TRBJ1-1; D is undetermined. Germline V CDR1 and CDR2: SGHRS, YFSETQ. V gave up 0 bases and J gave up 2 bases, with 8 bases separating them. The CDR3 is made up of 14 amino acids. This CDR3 is CASSLGGINTEAFF. CDR3 DNA: TGCGCCAGCAGCTTGGGAGGTATTAACACTGAAGCTTTCTTT.